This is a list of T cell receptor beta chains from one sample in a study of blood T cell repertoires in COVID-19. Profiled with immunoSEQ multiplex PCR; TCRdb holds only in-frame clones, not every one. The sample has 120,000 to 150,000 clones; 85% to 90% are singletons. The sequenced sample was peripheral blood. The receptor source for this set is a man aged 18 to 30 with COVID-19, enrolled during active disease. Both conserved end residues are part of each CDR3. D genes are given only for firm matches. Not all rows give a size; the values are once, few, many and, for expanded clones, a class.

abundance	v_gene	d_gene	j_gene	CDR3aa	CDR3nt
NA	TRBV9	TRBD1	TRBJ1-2	CASSPQGQGNGYTF	TGTGCCAGCAGCCCACAGGGACAGGGAAACGGCTACACCTTC
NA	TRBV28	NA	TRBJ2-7	CASSEPGAPYEQYF	TGTGCCAGCAGTGAACCGGGAGCCCCCTACGAGCAGTACTTC
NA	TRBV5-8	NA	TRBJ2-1	CASSLGSSYNEQFF	TGTGCCAGCAGCTTGGGGAGCTCCTACAATGAGCAGTTCTTC
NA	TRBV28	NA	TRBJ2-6	CASSFSRGFRRLTYANVLTF	TGTGCCAGCAGTTTTAGTAGGGGGTTCCGGCGGCTTACTTACGCCAACGTCCTGACTTTC
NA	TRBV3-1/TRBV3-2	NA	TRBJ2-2	CASSQYSGTGELFF	TGTGCCAGCAGCCAATATTCGGGGACCGGGGAGCTGTTTTTT
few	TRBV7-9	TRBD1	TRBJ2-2	CASTGQETNTGELFF	TGTGCCAGCACGGGACAGGAAACGAACACCGGGGAGCTGTTTTTT
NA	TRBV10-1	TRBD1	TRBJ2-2	CASSGTANTGELFF	TGCGCCAGCAGCGGGACAGCGAACACCGGGGAGCTGTTTTTT
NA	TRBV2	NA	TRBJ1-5	CASSESGTRRNQPQHF	TGTGCCAGCAGTGAATCGGGTACTAGGCGAAATCAGCCCCAGCATTTT
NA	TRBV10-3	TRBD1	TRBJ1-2	CAISEYDTGTGGRGYTF	TGTGCCATCAGTGAGTATGACACCGGGACAGGGGGCCGTGGCTACACCTTC
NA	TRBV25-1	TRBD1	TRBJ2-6	CASTGGSGANVLTF	TGTGCCAGCACAGGGGGCTCTGGGGCCAACGTCCTGACTTTC